This TCR beta chain is from a study of cytomegalovirus exposure and HLA in healthy donors. Findings of the study overall: Indistinguishable V segments, including TRBV6-2 and TRBV6-3, were excluded. The authors assumed roughly uniform sequencing depth across donors for presence/absence analyses.

PCR employed 60 Vbeta and 13 Jbeta primers. The protocol was immunoSEQ multiplex PCR, while the TCRdb copy is restricted to in-frame clones and leaves out a portion. Altogether about 160,000 clones are present, 60% to 85% being singletons, with the ten largest covering under 4%. CDR3 length: 12 amino acids. CDR1 is SEHNR, CDR2 FQNEAQ, per germline (reference sequence). The V gene lost 4 bases and the J gene lost 6 bases, with 7 bases spanning the gap. In regard to this clone: Its antigen is still unknown.

V usage is TRBV7-9 and J usage is TRBJ1-5; no reliable D call. Sequencing was done on a sample of PBMCs. This clonotype was obtained from a woman between 35 and 50 years old in good health and CMV-seronegative. CDR3 sequence: CASSSTGQPQHF. CDR3 sequence (DNA): TGTGCCAGCAGCTCCACGGGTCAGCCCCAGCATTTT. The whole variable domain, filled in from reference TRBV7-9 and TRBJ1-5, reads DTGVSQNPRHKITKRGQNVTFRCDPISEHNRLYWYRQTLGQGPEFLTYFQNEAQLEKSRLLSDRFSAERPKGSFSTLEIQRTEQGDSAMYLCASSSTGQPQHFGDGTRLSIL.